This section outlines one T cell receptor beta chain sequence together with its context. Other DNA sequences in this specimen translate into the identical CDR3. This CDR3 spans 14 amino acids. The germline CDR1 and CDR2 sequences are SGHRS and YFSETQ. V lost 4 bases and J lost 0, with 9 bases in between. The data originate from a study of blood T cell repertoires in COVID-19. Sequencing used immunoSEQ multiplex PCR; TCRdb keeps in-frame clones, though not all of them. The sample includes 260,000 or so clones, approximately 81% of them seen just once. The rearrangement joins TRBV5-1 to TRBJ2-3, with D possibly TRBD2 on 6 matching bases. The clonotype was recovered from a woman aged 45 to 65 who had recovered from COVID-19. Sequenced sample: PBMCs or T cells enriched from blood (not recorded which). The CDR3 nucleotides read TGCGCCAGCAGCCCGGGACTTAGCACAGATACGCAGTATTTT. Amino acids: CASSPGLSTDTQYF.